These T cell receptor beta chains were read from a single sample in a study of blood T cell repertoires in COVID-19. Clones were read by immunoSEQ multiplex PCR, and TCRdb kept only the in-frame ones, dropping some. The sample carries about 330,000 clones, roughly 87% recorded once. Sample: peripheral blood. These receptors were taken from a man aged 25-45 years with COVID-19, enrolled during active disease. The CDR3 runs from the conserved cysteine through the conserved F or W. D genes are given only for firm matches. A row's size may be missing; if present it is once, few, many or a size class.

d_gene,v_gene,j_gene,abundance,CDR3nt,CDR3aa
TRBD1,TRBV5-6,TRBJ1-5,.,TGTGCCAGCAGCTTGAAGGGACAGCACAATCAGCCCCAGCATTTT,CASSLKGQHNQPQHF
TRBD2,TRBV7-2,TRBJ2-2,.,TGTGCCAGCAGCTCGGGACTAGCCCCCCCATGGACCGGGGAGCTGTTTTTT,CASSSGLAPPWTGELFF
TRBD1,TRBV10-3,TRBJ1-1,few,TGTGCCATCAGTGTAGCCAGGGGGACTGAAGCTTTCTTT,CAISVARGTEAFF
TRBD2,TRBV2,TRBJ2-2,.,TGTGCCAGCAGTGAAGCGGGAAGCGGGGGAAGTGGCGCCGGGGAGCTGTTTTTT,CASSEAGSGGSGAGELFF
TRBD2,TRBV12-3/TRBV12-4,TRBJ2-1,.,TGTGCCAGCAGTACTCTAGGGCGGGGGGAGCAGTTCTTC,CASSTLGRGEQFF
TRBD1,TRBV9,TRBJ2-7,.,TGTGCCAGCAGCGTAGGTCGGGGACAGGGGTACGAGCAGTACTTC,CASSVGRGQGYEQYF
.,TRBV30,TRBJ2-7,.,TGTGCCTGGACTTACGGGTACGAGCAGTACTTC,CAWTYGYEQYF
TRBD1,TRBV5-4,TRBJ2-4,.,TGTGCCAGCAGCTCGGGACAGGGGATCGGAGCCAAAAACATTCAGTACTTC,CASSSGQGIGAKNIQYF
TRBD1,TRBV5-1,TRBJ2-2,.,TGCGCCAGCAGAGCCGGGACAGGGGGCCTCGGGGAGCTGTTTTTT,CASRAGTGGLGELFF
TRBD2,TRBV9,TRBJ2-3,.,TGTGCCAGCGGAGGACTAGCGGGAGGAACAGATACGCAGTATTTT,CASGGLAGGTDTQYF
TRBD1,TRBV28,TRBJ1-1,.,TGTGCCAGCATTGGAGGAGGAACAGGGGCCTCCGAAGCTTTCTTT,CASIGGGTGASEAFF
TRBD2,TRBV6-2/TRBV6-3,TRBJ2-3,.,TGTGCCAGCAGTTACCGAGCGGGGGGGCTGGATACGCAGTATTTT,CASSYRAGGLDTQYF
TRBD2,TRBV5-8,TRBJ2-3,.,TGTGCCAGCAGCTTGCTAGCGGGGGGGCTGGAAGATACGCAGTATTTT,CASSLLAGGLEDTQYF
TRBD1,TRBV4-3,TRBJ1-2,.,TGCGCCAGCAGCCAAGGACCCCCAGGACAGGGCGTCTATGGCTACACCTTC,CASSQGPPGQGVYGYTF
TRBD1,TRBV19,TRBJ2-7,.,TGTGCCAGTAGTCCTACACCTATCCGGGACAGGAGGCTTTACGAGCAGTACTTC,CASSPTPIRDRRLYEQYF
TRBD1,TRBV12-5,TRBJ2-3,.,TGTGCTAGTGGAGCCGGGGACAGGGGGTTCGCAGATACGCAGTATTTT,CASGAGDRGFADTQYF
TRBD2,TRBV5-6,TRBJ2-3,once,TGTGCCAGCAGCCAGGGCCCGGGGGGTGCAGATACGCAGTATTTT,CASSQGPGGADTQYF
.,TRBV10-3,TRBJ2-2,.,TGTGCCATCAGTGATAGCGGCGCGAACACCGGGGAGCTGTTTTTT,CAISDSGANTGELFF
.,TRBV7-6,TRBJ2-2,.,TGTGCCAGCAGCTCCCAGACCGGGGAGCTGTTTTTT,CASSSQTGELFF
TRBD2,TRBV27,TRBJ2-1,.,TGTGCCAGCAGCCGACTAGCGGGTGAGAGCTCCTACAATGAGCAGTTCTTC,CASSRLAGESSYNEQFF
TRBD1,TRBV29-1,TRBJ1-1,.,TGCACCTACATTGGGGCAGGGGGGACTGAAGCTTTCTTT,CTYIGAGGTEAFF
TRBD1,TRBV5-1,TRBJ1-1,.,TGCGCCAGCAGCTTGCAACAGGGGATCGGGAACACTGAAGCTTTCTTT,CASSLQQGIGNTEAFF
.,TRBV5-4,TRBJ1-1,.,TGTGCCAGCAGCGGCCTGAGGTCAGGGCTCTCCAGGGACACTGAAGCTTTCTTT,CASSGLRSGLSRDTEAFF
.,TRBV15,TRBJ2-7,.,TGTGCCACCAGCAGAGATGGTGGTAGCTCCTACGAGCAGTACTTC,CATSRDGGSSYEQYF
TRBD1,TRBV11-2,TRBJ2-7,.,TGTGCCAGCAGCTCGGGACAGGGTTTCTACGAGCAGTACTTC,CASSSGQGFYEQYF
.,TRBV18,TRBJ2-7,.,TGTGCCAGCTCACCACCATCAGTTTCCTACGAGCAGTACTTC,CASSPPSVSYEQYF
.,TRBV27,TRBJ1-3,.,TGTGCCAGCAGCTTGTTTAATGGAAACACCATATATTTT,CASSLFNGNTIYF
.,TRBV30,TRBJ1-4,.,TGTGCCTGCGAAACAGGATTAGCAACTAATGAAAAACTGTTTTTT,CACETGLATNEKLFF
.,TRBV6-6,TRBJ2-2,.,TGTGCCAGCACCCAACAGGGGAACACCGGGGAGCTGTTTTTT,CASTQQGNTGELFF
TRBD1,TRBV6-2/TRBV6-3,TRBJ1-2,.,TGTGCCAGCAGTTACCGACAGGGATCTAACTATGGCTACACCTTC,CASSYRQGSNYGYTF
.,TRBV9,TRBJ1-2,.,TGTGCCAGCAGCCCTATGGGGGGGGGAAACTATGGCTACACCTTC,CASSPMGGGNYGYTF
.,TRBV7-2,TRBJ1-5,.,TGTGCCAGCAGCCCCGAGACCGGGGTAAGTCAGCCCCAGCATTTT,CASSPETGVSQPQHF
TRBD2,TRBV6-2/TRBV6-3,TRBJ2-7,.,TGTGCCAGCAGTTACGCGCCTAGAGGGAGGGGAAGCAGCGAGCAGTACTTC,CASSYAPRGRGSSEQYF
TRBD2,TRBV25-1,TRBJ2-3,.,TGTGCCAGCAGTGACCGAGGTGGCCTAGCGGGAGCAGATACGCAGTATTTT,CASSDRGGLAGADTQYF
TRBD1,TRBV6-5,TRBJ1-5,.,TGTGCCGGACGATCGGACAGGGGGAGCAATCAGCCCCAGCATTTT,CAGRSDRGSNQPQHF
.,TRBV12-3/TRBV12-4,TRBJ1-1,.,TGTGCCAGCAGTTTGGGGACATTCGCTGAAGCTTTCTTT,CASSLGTFAEAFF
TRBD1,TRBV7-2,TRBJ2-1,.,TGTGCCAGCAGCTTGGCAGGGGGCGCCGAGCAGTTCTTC,CASSLAGGAEQFF
.,TRBV5-6,TRBJ1-3,.,TGTGCCAGCAGCCACAGGGTACGATGGGGAAACACCATATATTTT,CASSHRVRWGNTIYF
.,TRBV2,TRBJ1-2,.,TGTGCCAGCAGTGAGAGCCGGGTCTATGGCTACACCTTC,CASSESRVYGYTF
TRBD2,TRBV9,TRBJ2-7,.,TGTGCCAGCAGCGTAGCTAGCGGACCCTCCTACGAGCAGTACTTC,CASSVASGPSYEQYF
TRBD2,TRBV4-2,TRBJ2-2,.,TGTGCCAGCAGCCCCCGACTAGCGACGAACACCGGGGAGCTGTTTTTT,CASSPRLATNTGELFF
TRBD1,TRBV6-5,TRBJ2-7,.,TGTGCCAGCAGTTACGACCGGGACAGGGGTCGATACGAGCAGTACTTC,CASSYDRDRGRYEQYF